This T cell receptor (beta chain) was observed in a study of glioma-infiltrating T cells after dendritic cell vaccination. The overall study: Patients received autologous tumor lysate-pulsed dendritic cell vaccination between about 2002 and 2013.

V gave up 4 bases and J gave up 6 bases, with 13 bases separating them. The germline CDR1 and CDR2 sequences are LNHNV and YYDKDF (reference sequence). The CDR3 runs to 14 residues. Amplification used 60 V beta primers and 13 J beta primers. Sequencing used immunoSEQ multiplex PCR; TCRdb keeps in-frame clones, though not all of them. This sample yields around 32,000 clones, of which roughly 90% are seen a single time; 2.2% belongs to the top ten. V gene TRBV15 combines with J gene TRBJ1-5; a possible D gene is TRBD1 (6 bases). The source is a human donor with glioblastoma. The sequenced sample was blood, obtained before dendritic cell vaccination. The CDR3 loop reads CATSTMGGGQPQHF. The CDR3 coding sequence is TGTGCCACCAGCACCATGGGAGGGGGTCAGCCCCAGCATTTT.